The 15 T cell receptor beta chains listed next were all sequenced from one sample in a study of identical twins. TCRdb analysed the 5' RACE reads with MiXCR anew, one entry per CDR3 protein. The table has 550,000 to 800,000 distinct CDR3 sequences, roughly 6.6% seen once. These data also featured in a second study, about yellow fever vaccine responses in identical twins.

Sequencing input: PBMCs. The receptors here all came from a woman between 18 and 30 years old in good health.

This chain links TRBV20-1 with TRBJ2-7; 7 positions agree with TRBD1. Germline values: CDR1 DFQATT, CDR2 SNEGSKA (reference sequence). V gave up 2 bases and J gave up 7 bases; unmatched junction bases: 8. The CDR3 sequence is 13 residues long. The CDR3 nucleotides are TGCAGTGCTAGATCGGGGACAGCGCGGGAGCAGTACGTC. Its translation: CSARSGTAREQYV.

The table lists this clonotype with a few counts. The chain joins TRBV20-1 to TRBJ2-2, with TRBD2 matching 8 bases. The CDR3 consists of 15 residues. Germline loops: CDR1 DFQATT, CDR2 SNEGSKA (reference sequence). V gave up 3 bases and J gave up 2 bases; unmatched junction bases: 5. CDR3 in DNA: TGCAGTGCTAGCCTGGCGGGGGGAAACACCGGGGAGCTGTTTTTT. This codes for CSASLAGGNTGELFF.

This clonotype was detected only a few times. V usage is TRBV5-5 and J usage is TRBJ2-2; 9 nucleotides agree with TRBD2. CDR1 SGHKS and CDR2 YYEKEE come from the germline V gene (reference sequence). The trim removed 0 bases at V and 5 bases at J, leaving 8 bases unmatched. CDR3 length equals 17 residues. The CDR3 DNA sequence: TGTGCCAGCAGCTTGGTCCCTAGCGGGGTATGGACCGGGGAGCTGTTTTTT. Its protein product is CASSLVPSGVWTGELFF.

This clonotype has just a few counts. J is TRBJ2-2 and V is TRBV5-1; D may correspond to TRBD1 or TRBD2 (5 bases each). Trimming pared 0 bases from V and 1 base from J, leaving 10 bases between. Germline V lookup: CDR1 SGHRS, CDR2 YFSETQ. This CDR3 contains 16 residues. This chain's CDR3 is CASSLEGTGNTGELFF. The DNA for the CDR3 is TGCGCCAGCAGCTTGGAAGGGACGGGGAACACCGGGGAGCTGTTTTTT.

This sequence joins TRBV7-9 and TRBJ1-1; no clear D gene. Looked up from germline, CDR1 is SEHNR and CDR2 is FQNEAQ (reference sequence). CDR3 length: 12 residues. Trimming removed 3 bases from V and 6 bases from J, with 8 bases in between. The chain's CDR3 is CASSFAPPEAFF. CDR3 nucleotide sequence: TGTGCCAGCAGCTTCGCCCCGCCTGAAGCTTTCTTT.

The chain combines TRBV6-1 with TRBJ2-7; 10 bases match TRBD1. The CDR3 covers 15 residues. V was pared by 6 bases and J by 3 bases, with 8 bases of the junction left unmatched. Germline CDR1 and CDR2: MNHNS and SASEGT. The CDR3 bases are TGTGCCAGCAGCCAAGGGACAGGGGCCTACTACGAGCAGTACGTC. Encoded protein: CASSQGTGAYYEQYV.

The chain couples TRBV12-3 or TRBV12-4 to TRBJ2-2, with 7 bases fitting TRBD1. The J segment lost 3 bases and the V segment lost 4 bases, leaving 2 bases of the junction unmatched. This CDR3 has 14 amino acids. The DNA for the CDR3 is TGTGCCAGCAGTTCGACAGGGCACACCGGGGAGCTGTTTTTT. Its protein is CASSSTGHTGELFF.

This clonotype was observed a few times. This rearrangement joins TRBV7-2 to TRBJ1-4; 8 bases agree with TRBD1. Germline CDR1 and CDR2: SGHTA and FQGNSA. J gave up 5 bases and V 5 bases, and 10 bases lay outside the gene matches. The CDR3 length is 16 residues. Here the CDR3 reads CASSERGTGPNEKLFF. CDR3 nucleotide sequence: TGTGCCAGCAGCGAAAGGGGGACAGGTCCGAATGAAAAACTGTTTTTT. The full variable domain, completed using reference TRBV7-2 and TRBJ1-4, is GAGVSQSPSNKVTEKGKDVELRCDPISGHTALYWYRQSLGQGLEFLIYFQGNSAPDKSGLPSDRFSAERTGGSVSTLTIQRTQQEDSAVYLCASSERGTGPNEKLFFGSGTQLSVL.

The sample holds many counts of this clonotype. V gene TRBV14 combines with J gene TRBJ2-2; D is unclear. The CDR3 totals 13 residues. V lost 5 bases, J lost 2 bases, and 6 bases lay in between. Germline-derived CDR1 and CDR2 are SGHDN and FVKESK. The CDR3 loop is CASSNLNTGELFF. The CDR3 nucleotides read TGTGCCAGCAGCAATCTAAACACCGGGGAGCTGTTTTTT.

This clonotype was found many times. This sequence joins TRBV3-1 and TRBJ2-5; TRBD2 aligns across 8 bases. J was trimmed by 7 bases and V by 2 bases; bases with no gene match: 9. The germline gives CDR1 LGHDT, CDR2 YNNKEL (reference sequence). The CDR3 length is 15 residues. CDR3 amino acids: CASSQTSGGPGTQYF. CDR3 DNA sequence: TGTGCCAGCAGCCAAACTAGCGGTGGTCCGGGGACCCAGTACTTC.

Ten or more counts support this clonotype. The rearrangement joins TRBV7-9 to TRBJ1-2, with TRBD1 as a possible D gene (5 bases). Germline-derived CDR1 and CDR2 are SEHNR and FQNEAQ (reference sequence). This CDR3 has 15 amino acids. With 5 bases removed from V and 4 bases from J, the gap between germline ends came to 17 bases. CDR3 coding DNA: TGTGCCAGCAGCCTACTGAACCCCGGGACCTATGGCTACACCTTC. It specifies CASSLLNPGTYGYTF. Full variable domain (rest looked up from reference TRBV7-9 and TRBJ1-2): DTGVSQNPRHKITKRGQNVTFRCDPISEHNRLYWYRQTLGQGPEFLTYFQNEAQLEKSRLLSDRFSAERPKGSFSTLEIQRTEQGDSAMYLCASSLLNPGTYGYTFGSGTRLTVV.

The table lists this clonotype with many counts. The rearrangement joins TRBV29-1 to TRBJ1-2; D is possibly TRBD1 (6 bases). The CDR3 is 13 amino acids. V was clipped by 7 bases and J by 4 bases, with 16 bases between them. Germline CDR1 reads SQVTM; CDR2 reads ANQGSEA. This CDR3 is CSGYREGGYGYTF. The CDR3 nucleotides read TGCAGCGGTTACAGGGAGGGTGGCTATGGCTACACCTTC.

In this sample, this clonotype turned up many times. The chain couples TRBV4-2 to TRBJ2-1; 9 nucleotides agree with TRBD2. The CDR3 is 21 residues long. CDR1 is LGHNA, CDR2 YNFKEQ, per germline. Unmatched junction bases numbered 18, after V lost 3 bases and J lost 0 bases. The CDR3 DNA reads as TGTGCCAGCAGCCAGGTTTACAAAGGTAGCGGGAGTCAAAGCTCCTACAATGAGCAGTTCTTC. Residues: CASSQVYKGSGSQSSYNEQFF.

This clonotype has a count of ten or more. The CDR3 nucleotides read TGTGCCAGCAGTTTGAGATTCACCTACGAGCAGTACGTC. Protein sequence: CASSLRFTYEQYV. V gene TRBV28 combines with J gene TRBJ2-7; no clear D. In germline, CDR1 is MDHEN, CDR2 SYDVKM. The V and J ends lost 3 bases and 2 bases respectively, with 8 bases between them. The CDR3 extends over 13 amino acids.

There are a few counts of this clonotype. The V gene is TRBV24-1, the J gene TRBJ2-7; 8 positions agree with TRBD2. Germline V gene sequence: CDR1 KGHDR, CDR2 SFDVKD. CDR3 length: 15 amino acids. V lost 9 bases to trimming and J lost 3 bases; unmatched junction nucleotides: 12. For the CDR3, the DNA is TGTGCCACCGCTGCTAGGGGGACTAGTCTCTACGAGCAGTACTTC. Translation: CATAARGTSLYEQYF.